Given below is one T cell receptor (beta chain) in context. Antigen unknown. The data belong to a study of T cell responses to AZD1222 COVID-19 vaccine. Study at large: Combined were second doses at about 4 or about 12 weeks. Study observations and caveats: Spike-spanning, vaccine-associated CD4 TCRs were dominant at 160-218 and 743-854. With two AZD1222 doses given, Spike-specific TCR breadth and depth both rose. Clonal diversity was possibly underestimated, and the donors were mostly white British, with more females.

The germline CDR1 and CDR2 sequences are GTSNPN and SVGIG (reference sequence). The CDR3 runs 11 residues. The ends were cut back, 0 bases at V and 7 bases at J, with 6 bases in the middle. Here immunoSEQ multiplex PCR was the method, and the copy in TCRdb shows in-frame clones only, minus some. This table holds some 140,000 clones, more than 85% found once. The source of this sequence is an adult in good health. The chain is built from TRBV30 and TRBJ1-1, with a tentative D call TRBD1 (6 bases). Sequencing was performed on peripheral blood, taken on day 0 of AZD1222 vaccination. This chain's CDR3 is CAWSVQGEAFF. The CDR3, as DNA: TGTGCCTGGAGTGTACAGGGTGAAGCTTTCTTT.